This TCR beta chain was sequenced during a study of blood T cell repertoires in COVID-19. Germline V gives CDR1 MNHEY, CDR2 SMNVEV (reference sequence). CDR3 length equals 15 residues. V was clipped by 7 bases and J by 5 bases; unmatched bases: 10. Here immunoSEQ multiplex PCR was the method, and the copy in TCRdb shows in-frame clones only, minus some. The sample lists 150,000 to 200,000 clones, around 90% seen once, with around 24% in the top ten. The rearrangement links TRBV27 to TRBJ1-5; 8 bases agree with TRBD1. The TCR originated in a man between 60 and 75 years old with acute or convalescent COVID-19. Sequenced: peripheral blood. Here the CDR3 reads CASKVRDRPHQPQHF. The CDR3 nucleotides are TGTGCCAGCAAAGTCCGGGACAGGCCCCATCAGCCCCAGCATTTT.